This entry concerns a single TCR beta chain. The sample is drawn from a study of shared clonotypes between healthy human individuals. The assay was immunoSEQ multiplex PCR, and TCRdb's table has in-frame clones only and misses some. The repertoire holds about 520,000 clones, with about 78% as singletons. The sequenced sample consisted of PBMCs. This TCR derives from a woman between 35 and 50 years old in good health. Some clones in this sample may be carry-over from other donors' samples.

The CDR3: CASSLGPAYNEQFF. CDR3 in DNA: TGCGCCAGCAGCTTGGGGCCAGCCTACAATGAGCAGTTCTTC. The J gene is TRBJ2-1, the V gene TRBV5-1; D uncertain. Germline CDR1 reads SGHRS; CDR2 reads YFSETQ. V lost 0 bases and J 2 bases, leaving 6 bases between the germline ends. The CDR3 is 14 amino acids.